Listed below are T cell receptor beta chains from one sample, sequenced in a study of blood T cells in healthy people across ages. TCRdb reanalysed the 5' RACE reads using MiXCR and keeps one entry per CDR3 protein. This sample has about 640,000 distinct CDR3 sequences, with roughly 58% found just once. The sequencing input was blood. The source is a man in his sixties in good health. The CDR3 runs from the conserved cysteine through the conserved F or W. A D gene is named only where the DNA matches it firmly. Size is stated for part of the rows, as once, few or many counts, or as a class when the clone is expanded.

j_gene: TRBJ2-1
abundance: -
d_gene: TRBD1
v_gene: TRBV5-1
CDR3nt: TGCGCCAGCAGCTTGATCGGACAGGGGCTCGGTGAGCAGTTCTTC
CDR3aa: CASSLIGQGLGEQFF

j_gene: TRBJ2-7
abundance: few
d_gene: TRBD2
v_gene: TRBV9
CDR3nt: TGTGCCAGCAGCCCGATAGCGGGGGTTACCTACGAGCAGTACTTC
CDR3aa: CASSPIAGVTYEQYF

j_gene: TRBJ1-1
abundance: -
d_gene: -
v_gene: TRBV29-1
CDR3nt: TGCAGCGTTGAAATGGGGGGGCAGAGGGGGACTGAAGCTTTCTTT
CDR3aa: CSVEMGGQRGTEAFF

j_gene: TRBJ1-6
abundance: -
d_gene: -
v_gene: TRBV7-9
CDR3nt: TGTGCCAGCAGCTTAGATGTCAGCTCCTATAATTCACCCCTCCACTTT
CDR3aa: CASSLDVSSYNSPLHF

j_gene: TRBJ2-5
abundance: many
d_gene: -
v_gene: TRBV6-6
CDR3nt: TGTGCCAGCAGCAGACGGGACACTACTCGGCGAGAGACCCAGTACTTC
CDR3aa: CASSRRDTTRRETQYF

j_gene: TRBJ2-7
abundance: many
d_gene: -
v_gene: TRBV20-1
CDR3nt: TGCAGTGCTAGAGAGGGACTTCGGCAGTACTTC
CDR3aa: CSAREGLRQYF

j_gene: TRBJ1-6
abundance: few
d_gene: TRBD1
v_gene: TRBV18
CDR3nt: TGTGCCAGCTCCACCGGGACAGGGGGGAATTCACCCCTCCACTTT
CDR3aa: CASSTGTGGNSPLHF

j_gene: TRBJ2-1
abundance: -
d_gene: -
v_gene: TRBV4-2
CDR3nt: TGTGCCAGCAGCCAAGGATTAGGGACGGCATCCTACAATGAGCAGTTCTTC
CDR3aa: CASSQGLGTASYNEQFF

j_gene: TRBJ2-1
abundance: once
d_gene: TRBD1
v_gene: TRBV7-9
CDR3nt: TGCGCCAGCAGCCAGACGGCAGGGGGTTGGGAGCAGTTCTTC
CDR3aa: CASSQTAGGWEQFF

j_gene: TRBJ1-6
abundance: -
d_gene: TRBD1
v_gene: TRBV27
CDR3nt: TGTGCCAGCAGTTCCAGACAGGGGGCTTTCTCCTATAATTCACCCCTCCACTTT
CDR3aa: CASSSRQGAFSYNSPLHF

j_gene: TRBJ1-5
abundance: -
d_gene: -
v_gene: TRBV4-1
CDR3nt: TGCGCCAGCAGCCAAGATGCCAGGTATAGCAATCAGCCCCAGCATTTT
CDR3aa: CASSQDARYSNQPQHF

j_gene: TRBJ1-2
abundance: -
d_gene: -
v_gene: TRBV7-2
CDR3nt: TGTGCCAGCAGCTTAGTCAGGGCTCGCGGCTACACCTTC
CDR3aa: CASSLVRARGYTF

j_gene: TRBJ2-7
abundance: -
d_gene: TRBD1
v_gene: TRBV4-1
CDR3nt: TGCGCCAGCAGCCAGACAGGGCTTCCCTACGAGCAGTACTTC
CDR3aa: CASSQTGLPYEQYF

j_gene: TRBJ1-1
abundance: -
d_gene: -
v_gene: TRBV20-1
CDR3nt: TGCAGTGCTACCCCCTGGGGGCGCGCAGCTAGGACTGAAGCTTTCTTT
CDR3aa: CSATPWGRAARTEAFF

j_gene: TRBJ2-7
abundance: -
d_gene: -
v_gene: TRBV6-7
CDR3nt: TGTGCCAGCAGTTACTCGGGACCGTTGGACGAGCAGTACTTC
CDR3aa: CASSYSGPLDEQYF

j_gene: TRBJ2-6
abundance: once
d_gene: TRBD2
v_gene: TRBV10-3
CDR3nt: TGTGCCATCAGGAGCGGGGGTATGGGGGCCAACGTCCTGACTTTC
CDR3aa: CAIRSGGMGANVLTF

j_gene: TRBJ1-2
abundance: -
d_gene: -
v_gene: TRBV14
CDR3nt: TGTGCCAGCAGCCAGGAACAGGGAATCTATGGCTACACCTTC
CDR3aa: CASSQEQGIYGYTF

j_gene: TRBJ2-5
abundance: once
d_gene: -
v_gene: TRBV5-1
CDR3nt: TGCGCCAGCAGCACGAGGACAGTCCAAGAGACCCAGTACTTC
CDR3aa: CASSTRTVQETQYF

j_gene: TRBJ2-5
abundance: -
d_gene: -
v_gene: TRBV30
CDR3nt: TGTGCCTGGAGTGTACAGCGGATAGGAGGAGAGACCCAGTACTTC
CDR3aa: CAWSVQRIGGETQYF

j_gene: TRBJ1-1
abundance: few
d_gene: -
v_gene: TRBV12-3/TRBV12-4
CDR3nt: TGTGCCAGCAGTTGGGGTGAGCGGGGGAACACTGAAGCTTTCTTT
CDR3aa: CASSWGERGNTEAFF

j_gene: TRBJ2-1
abundance: -
d_gene: TRBD1
v_gene: TRBV5-1
CDR3nt: TGCGCCAGCTCCTTGGGGGACAGGGGTTACAATGAGCAGTTCTTC
CDR3aa: CASSLGDRGYNEQFF

j_gene: TRBJ2-7
abundance: -
d_gene: TRBD1
v_gene: TRBV6-2/TRBV6-3
CDR3nt: TGTGCCAGCAGTTACTTGACAGGGAATGAGCAGTACTTC
CDR3aa: CASSYLTGNEQYF

j_gene: TRBJ2-1
abundance: -
d_gene: -
v_gene: TRBV7-9
CDR3nt: TGTGCCAGCAGCTTAGGGGGCGAAGGTTACAATGAGCAGTTCTTC
CDR3aa: CASSLGGEGYNEQFF

j_gene: TRBJ2-3
abundance: -
d_gene: TRBD1
v_gene: TRBV6-6
CDR3nt: TGTGCCACCCGGGACAGGGGTGGAACAGATACGCAGTATTTT
CDR3aa: CATRDRGGTDTQYF

j_gene: TRBJ2-7
abundance: -
d_gene: TRBD2
v_gene: TRBV9
CDR3nt: TGTGCCAGCAGCGTAGGGGGTAGCGGGGGGTACGAGCAGTACTTC
CDR3aa: CASSVGGSGGYEQYF

j_gene: TRBJ2-5
abundance: few
d_gene: TRBD1
v_gene: TRBV6-6
CDR3nt: TGTGCCAGCAGCCACGGGACAGGGGGCCAAGAGACCCAGTACTTC
CDR3aa: CASSHGTGGQETQYF

j_gene: TRBJ1-2
abundance: once
d_gene: -
v_gene: TRBV6-1
CDR3nt: TGTGCCAGCAGTGAAGGGCCGGCGAACTATGGCTACACCTTC
CDR3aa: CASSEGPANYGYTF

j_gene: TRBJ2-7
abundance: -
d_gene: -
v_gene: TRBV12-3/TRBV12-4
CDR3nt: TGTGCCACCAGCCCTCGGGGCGAGGGTCGGGACGAGCAGTACTTC
CDR3aa: CATSPRGEGRDEQYF

j_gene: TRBJ2-3
abundance: -
d_gene: TRBD1
v_gene: TRBV20-1
CDR3nt: TGCAGTGCCCGGACAGGGGATGGGACAGATACGCAGTATTTT
CDR3aa: CSARTGDGTDTQYF

j_gene: TRBJ1-1
abundance: -
d_gene: -
v_gene: TRBV7-8
CDR3nt: TGTGCCAGCACCCATAAGGTGAAAAACACTGAAGCTTTCTTT
CDR3aa: CASTHKVKNTEAFF

j_gene: TRBJ1-2
abundance: -
d_gene: -
v_gene: TRBV2
CDR3nt: TGTGCCAGCAGACAGAGCTATGGCTACACCTTC
CDR3aa: CASRQSYGYTF

j_gene: TRBJ2-4
abundance: few
d_gene: -
v_gene: TRBV7-9
CDR3nt: TGTGCCAGCAGCGCGGACATGAACTTAGCCAAAAACATTCAGTACTTC
CDR3aa: CASSADMNLAKNIQYF

j_gene: TRBJ2-3
abundance: -
d_gene: -
v_gene: TRBV12-3/TRBV12-4
CDR3nt: TGTGCCAGCCATTGTGGAGGGGCCGGAGATACGCAGTATTTT
CDR3aa: CASHCGGAGDTQYF

j_gene: TRBJ2-5
abundance: few
d_gene: TRBD2
v_gene: TRBV20-1
CDR3nt: TGCAGTGCGCATACTAGCGGGGGGTCTCCGGGGCGAGAGACCCAGTACTTC
CDR3aa: CSAHTSGGSPGRETQYF

j_gene: TRBJ2-7
abundance: -
d_gene: -
v_gene: TRBV20-1
CDR3nt: TGCAGTGCTAGAGACCCAACCAGGCTCTACGAGCAGTACTTC
CDR3aa: CSARDPTRLYEQYF

j_gene: TRBJ1-1
abundance: few
d_gene: -
v_gene: TRBV6-5
CDR3nt: TGTGCCAGCAGTTACACCGGACATTCGAACACTGAAGCTTTCTTT
CDR3aa: CASSYTGHSNTEAFF

j_gene: TRBJ2-1
abundance: -
d_gene: TRBD1
v_gene: TRBV3-1
CDR3nt: TGTGCCAGCAGCCATTACCAGGGGGCCTCCTACAATGAGCAGTTCTTC
CDR3aa: CASSHYQGASYNEQFF

j_gene: TRBJ2-1
abundance: few
d_gene: TRBD1
v_gene: TRBV5-1
CDR3nt: TGCGCCAGCAACTTCTTTGGACAGGCCTACAATGAGCAGTTCTTC
CDR3aa: CASNFFGQAYNEQFF

j_gene: TRBJ1-1
abundance: -
d_gene: -
v_gene: TRBV29-1
CDR3nt: TGCAGCACAATGCCTGAAGCTTTCTTT
CDR3aa: CSTMPEAFF

j_gene: TRBJ2-5
abundance: -
d_gene: -
v_gene: TRBV3-1
CDR3nt: TGTGCCAGCAGCGCGAGGTCTTCGAGGGAGACCCAGTACTTC
CDR3aa: CASSARSSRETQYF

j_gene: TRBJ2-1
abundance: -
d_gene: TRBD1
v_gene: TRBV5-6
CDR3nt: TGTGCCAGCAGCTCACAGGGGCGGTACAATGAGCAGTTCTTC
CDR3aa: CASSSQGRYNEQFF

j_gene: TRBJ2-1
abundance: -
d_gene: -
v_gene: TRBV24-1
CDR3nt: TGTGCCACGGCGGGGACGCCTTACAATGAGCAGTTCTTC
CDR3aa: CATAGTPYNEQFF

j_gene: TRBJ2-5
abundance: -
d_gene: -
v_gene: TRBV27
CDR3nt: TGTGCCAGCAGTTTACCCGGACTAACTGGTGAGCAGTACTTC
CDR3aa: CASSLPGLTGEQYF

j_gene: TRBJ1-1
abundance: once
d_gene: -
v_gene: TRBV2
CDR3nt: TGTGCCAGTGCCCCTTTCACTGAAGCTTTCTTT
CDR3aa: CASAPFTEAFF

j_gene: TRBJ1-2
abundance: -
d_gene: TRBD1
v_gene: TRBV20-1
CDR3nt: TGCAGTGCAAAATATGGGACAGCTAACTATGGCTACACCTTC
CDR3aa: CSAKYGTANYGYTF

j_gene: TRBJ2-7
abundance: -
d_gene: -
v_gene: TRBV20-1
CDR3nt: TGCAGTGCTAGAGACAGGGTAACCTACGAGCAGTACTTC
CDR3aa: CSARDRVTYEQYF

j_gene: TRBJ2-3
abundance: -
d_gene: -
v_gene: TRBV24-1
CDR3nt: TGTGCCACCAGTGAGGACAGCACAGATACGCAGTATTTT
CDR3aa: CATSEDSTDTQYF

j_gene: TRBJ1-1
abundance: many
d_gene: TRBD1
v_gene: TRBV7-9
CDR3nt: TGTGCCAGCAGCTGGGGACAGGGGGGAACTGAAGCTTTCTTT
CDR3aa: CASSWGQGGTEAFF

j_gene: TRBJ1-2
abundance: few
d_gene: TRBD1
v_gene: TRBV20-1
CDR3nt: TGCAGTGCTGCCGTATCTTGGACAGGCGGGTATGGCTACACCTTC
CDR3aa: CSAAVSWTGGYGYTF

j_gene: TRBJ2-5
abundance: -
d_gene: -
v_gene: TRBV29-1
CDR3nt: TGCAGCGTTGGGGGTGAGAGCGAGACCCAGTACTTC
CDR3aa: CSVGGESETQYF

j_gene: TRBJ1-1
abundance: -
d_gene: -
v_gene: TRBV6-6
CDR3nt: TGTGCCAGCAGTTACCTGACAGGAGTCGGCACTGAAGCTTTCTTT
CDR3aa: CASSYLTGVGTEAFF

j_gene: TRBJ1-2
abundance: -
d_gene: -
v_gene: TRBV20-1
CDR3nt: TGCAGTGCCCCCTTTTTGGGGAACTATGGCTACACCTTC
CDR3aa: CSAPFLGNYGYTF

j_gene: TRBJ2-5
abundance: once
d_gene: -
v_gene: TRBV27
CDR3nt: TGTGCCAGCAGTTCTTATGGGGTTTGGGGGACGCAAGAGACCCAGTACTTC
CDR3aa: CASSSYGVWGTQETQYF

j_gene: TRBJ2-5
abundance: -
d_gene: -
v_gene: TRBV12-3/TRBV12-4
CDR3nt: TGTGCCAGCAGTTTGGGGGGACGGCAACAAGAGACCCAGTACTTC
CDR3aa: CASSLGGRQQETQYF

j_gene: TRBJ2-4
abundance: -
d_gene: TRBD1
v_gene: TRBV6-4
CDR3nt: TGTGCCAGCAGTGACCCGGACAGGGGGGAATTAGCCAAAAACATTCAGTACTTC
CDR3aa: CASSDPDRGELAKNIQYF

j_gene: TRBJ2-7
abundance: once
d_gene: -
v_gene: TRBV3-1
CDR3nt: TGTGCCAGCAGCCAAGATCGGGCGCGAGAGGCCCAGTACTTC
CDR3aa: CASSQDRAREAQYF

j_gene: TRBJ2-3
abundance: -
d_gene: -
v_gene: TRBV5-1
CDR3nt: TGCGCCAGCAGCTTCACTCTTCAGGGACCAAGCACAGATACGCAGTATTTT
CDR3aa: CASSFTLQGPSTDTQYF

j_gene: TRBJ2-2
abundance: -
d_gene: -
v_gene: TRBV29-1
CDR3nt: TGCAGCGTTGAAGATGGCCGGGCTTCCGGGGAGCTGTTTTTT
CDR3aa: CSVEDGRASGELFF